This paragraph reports one T cell receptor beta chain. What it recognizes is unknown. The data are from a study of T-cell memory formation after mild COVID-19. General observations from the study: The finding that pre-infection memory included some responding clones suggested that cross-reactive memory joined.

Each CDR3 protein is one row after TCRdb ran MiXCR on the 5' RACE reads. Of hundreds of thousands of distinct CDR3 sequences in the sample, about a fifth were seen once. This TCR was sampled from an adult woman who had mild COVID-19 (a few samples of this study predate the infection). Cell type and time point are not known. The sample taken for sequencing was PBMCs or a T cell subset sorted from them (not recorded which).

CDR3 DNA: TGCAGCGTTGAATATTCTAGTAGCGGGACCCAGTACTTC. Translated: CSVEYSSSGTQYF. This sequence joins TRBV29-1 and TRBJ2-5; weak D call: TRBD2 (6 bases). This CDR3 comprises 13 residues. V lost 2 bases and J 7 bases, leaving 14 bases between the germline ends. Per the germline V gene, CDR1 is SQVTM and CDR2 is ANQGSEA.